The clone carrying this T cell receptor beta chain was counted a few times. Its target is unknown. The sample is drawn from a study of cytomegalovirus exposure and HLA in healthy donors. 60 Vbeta and 13 Jbeta primers were used in PCR. Some clones are missing from TCRdb's copy, which holds only in-frame ones; the method was immunoSEQ multiplex PCR. The data contain more than 95,000 clones, roughly a tenth of them seen just once; the ten biggest clones take up 4.5% to 5%. V was clipped by 1 base and J by 3 bases; unmatched bases: 7. The germline gives CDR1 SGHVS, CDR2 FQNEAQ. The CDR3 has 16 amino acids. Notes on the study in general: Prediction of most subjects' HLA-A and HLA-B alleles by TCR beta sequences was reportedly accurate. Listed as cytomegalovirus-associated were 164 TCR beta chains. The authors later found most CMV-associated TCR beta chains appeared HLA-restricted. Earlier findings revealed that most TCR beta V segments proved productive either about 87% or about 30% of the time.

Specimen: PBMCs. The clonotype originates from a woman younger than 35 in good health and CMV-seropositive. J is TRBJ2-7 and V is TRBV7-8; 9 nucleotides match TRBD2. The CDR3 protein is CASSLVLAGGVYEQYF. DNA of the CDR3: TGTGCCAGCAGCTTAGTTCTGGCGGGAGGGGTCTACGAGCAGTACTTC. The variable domain in full, completed from reference TRBV7-8 and TRBJ2-7, reads GAGVSQSPRYKVAKRGQDVALRCDPISGHVSLFWYQQALGQGPEFLTYFQNEAQLDKSGLPSDRFFAERPEGSVSTLKIQRTQQEDSAVYLCASSLVLAGGVYEQYFGPGTRLTVT.